This T cell receptor beta chain appears in the sequencing data of a study of blood T cell repertoires in COVID-19. Turning to the study itself: COVID-19 samples, acute and convalescent, were from the United States, Italy and Spain. Sources were T cells, B-cell-depleted T cells, or PBMCs; the material itself was cDNA or gDNA.

This clone was recorded a few times. Original processing notes: Reference gene primer amplification yielded estimated nucleated cell counts. Repertoires were generated with immunoSEQ multiplex PCR, while TCRdb's copy carries only in-frame clones and drops some. The V and J calls and clone size were taken over from that table, and D and trimming were inferred from the DNA. The repertoire consists of around 52,000 clones, with 82% occurring once and the leading ten covering 20% to 25%. The J segment lost 1 base and the V segment lost 4 bases, leaving 3 bases of the junction unmatched. Looked up from germline, CDR1 is SGHRS and CDR2 is YFSETQ. This CDR3 is 14 amino acids long.

This receptor was identified in a woman aged 60-70 years with acute or convalescent COVID-19. Sequencing was performed on peripheral blood. The V and J genes are TRBV5-1 and TRBJ1-1, with TRBD1 identical over 8 bases. CDR3 sequence reads: CASSRTGRNTEAFF. The CDR3 region has the DNA TGCGCCAGCAGCAGGACAGGGAGGAACACTGAAGCTTTCTTT. Filled out from reference TRBV5-1 and TRBJ1-1, the complete variable domain reads KAGVTQTPRYLIKTRGQQVTLSCSPISGHRSVSWYQQTPGQGLQFLFEYFSETQRNKGNFPGRFSGRQFSNSRSEMNVSTLELGDSALYLCASSRTGRNTEAFFGQGTRLTVV.